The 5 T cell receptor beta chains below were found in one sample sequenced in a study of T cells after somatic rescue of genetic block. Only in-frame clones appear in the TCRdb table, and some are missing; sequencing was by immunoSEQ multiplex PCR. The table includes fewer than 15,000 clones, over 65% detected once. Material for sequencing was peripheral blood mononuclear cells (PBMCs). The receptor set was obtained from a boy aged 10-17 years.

CDR3 amino acids: CASSLDRQLNEAFF. CDR3 coding DNA: TGTGCCAGCAGTCTTGACAGACAGCTGAATGAAGCTTTCTTT. The rearrangement joins TRBV6-1 to TRBJ1-1; TRBD1 might be the D (5 bases). V lost 5 bases, J lost 7 bases, and 17 bases lay in between. This CDR3 spans 14 amino acids. Germline CDR1 MNHNS, CDR2 SASEGT.

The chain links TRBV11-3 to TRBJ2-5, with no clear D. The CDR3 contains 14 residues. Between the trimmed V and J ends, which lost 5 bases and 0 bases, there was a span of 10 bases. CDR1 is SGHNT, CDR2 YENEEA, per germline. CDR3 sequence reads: CASSQGLYQETQYF. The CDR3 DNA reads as TGTGCCAGCAGCCAAGGCCTGTACCAAGAGACCCAGTACTTC.

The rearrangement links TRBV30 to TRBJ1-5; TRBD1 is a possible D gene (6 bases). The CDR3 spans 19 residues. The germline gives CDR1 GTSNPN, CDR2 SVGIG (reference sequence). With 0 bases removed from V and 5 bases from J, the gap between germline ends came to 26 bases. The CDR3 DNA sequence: TGTGCCTGGAGTGTTCCTCCCCCAAGATGGGGGCGCATCCATCAGCCCCAGCATTTT. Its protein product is CAWSVPPPRWGRIHQPQHF.

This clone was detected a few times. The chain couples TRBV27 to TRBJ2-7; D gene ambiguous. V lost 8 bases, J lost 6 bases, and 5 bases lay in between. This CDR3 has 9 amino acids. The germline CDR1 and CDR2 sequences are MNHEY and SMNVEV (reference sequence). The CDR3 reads CASEAEQYF. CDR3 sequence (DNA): TGTGCCAGCGAGGCCGAGCAGTACTTC.

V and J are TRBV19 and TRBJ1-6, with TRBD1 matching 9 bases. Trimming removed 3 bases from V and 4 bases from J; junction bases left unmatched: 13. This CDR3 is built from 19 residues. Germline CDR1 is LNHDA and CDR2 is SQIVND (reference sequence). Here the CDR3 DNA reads TGTGCCAGTAGTATGGGCCGGGACAGGGCCGGGCTATATAATTCACCCCTCCACTTT. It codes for CASSMGRDRAGLYNSPLHF.